This T cell receptor (beta chain) is drawn from a study of human T cells and chemical hapten exposure. Whole-study context: Patients additionally received therapeutic doses of diphenylcyclopropenone on the scalp once a week, and this continued throughout the approximately 26-week study.

Between the trimmed V and J ends, which lost 3 bases and 2 bases, there was a span of 8 bases. The CDR3 extends over 13 amino acids. CDR1 SGHTA and CDR2 FQGNSA come from the germline V gene. TCRdb re-derived calls from the RACE reads in MiXCR, one entry per CDR3 protein. The sample has 130,000 or so distinct CDR3 sequences; around 10% are singletons. Time point here: patch test 3, about 24 weeks after DPC sensitization. Treatment indicated: therapeutic diphenylcyclopropenone sensitization with weekly scalp DPC. It was from unfractionated whole blood that total RNA was extracted. This chain uses TRBV7-2 with TRBJ2-7, with D possibly called TRBD1 or TRBD2 (5 bases each). The receptor's source is a woman in her 50s with alopecia areata. Some clones in this sample may be carry-over from other donors' samples. Here the sequenced sample was whole blood, taken in connection with sensitization to the hapten diphenylcyclopropenone (DPC). CDR3 residues: CASSFGGTYEQYF. The DNA for the CDR3 is TGTGCCAGCAGCTTTGGGGGAACCTACGAGCAGTACTTC.